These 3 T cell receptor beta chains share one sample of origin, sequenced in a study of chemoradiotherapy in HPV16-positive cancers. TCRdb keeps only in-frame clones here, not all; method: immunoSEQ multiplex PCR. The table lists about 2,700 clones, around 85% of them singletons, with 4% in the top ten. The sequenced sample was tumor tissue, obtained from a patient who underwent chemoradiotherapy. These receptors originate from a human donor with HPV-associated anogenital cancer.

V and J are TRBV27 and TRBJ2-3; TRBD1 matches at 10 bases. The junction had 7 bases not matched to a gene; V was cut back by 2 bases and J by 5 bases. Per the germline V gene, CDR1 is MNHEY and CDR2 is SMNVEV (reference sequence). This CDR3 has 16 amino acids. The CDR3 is CASSLGGRTGGDTQYF. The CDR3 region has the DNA TGTGCCAGCAGTTTAGGGGGTAGGACAGGGGGAGATACGCAGTATTTT.

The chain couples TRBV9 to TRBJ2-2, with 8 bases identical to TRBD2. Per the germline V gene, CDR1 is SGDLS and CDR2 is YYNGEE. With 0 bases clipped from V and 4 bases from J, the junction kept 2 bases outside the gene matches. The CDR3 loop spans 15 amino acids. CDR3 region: CASSVEGTSTGELFF. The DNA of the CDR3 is TGTGCCAGCAGCGTAGAGGGGACTAGCACCGGGGAGCTGTTTTTT.

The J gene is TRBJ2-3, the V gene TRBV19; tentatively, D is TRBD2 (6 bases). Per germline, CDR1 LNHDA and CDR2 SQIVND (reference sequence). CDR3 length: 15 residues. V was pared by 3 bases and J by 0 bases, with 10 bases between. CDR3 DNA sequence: TGTGCCAGTAGTATCGGCGGGACTAGCACAGATACGCAGTATTTT. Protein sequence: CASSIGGTSTDTQYF.